Here is one T cell receptor beta chain with its context. This table comes from immunoSEQ multiplex PCR, and its TCRdb copy is limited to in-frame clones, with some not included. The data contain tens of thousands of clones, 92% of them singletons. This sample was taken from a study of technical replicates of blood from a few donors. Germline CDR1 and CDR2: MDHEN and SYDVKM. The CDR3 loop spans 16 amino acids. Trimming left V 5 bases short and J 10 bases short, with 23 bases between. The origin of this receptor is a human donor in good health. The chain carries TRBV28 and TRBJ1-4, with D tentatively TRBD1 (5 bases). Source material: T cells isolated from PBMCs. Written as DNA, the CDR3 is TGTGCCAGCAGTCCTTTGGCGGGGGGAAGTGAAGGAAAACTGTTTTTT. This encodes CASSPLAGGSEGKLFF.